Shown below are 32 T cell receptor beta chains from a single sample sequenced in a study of vaccination and CD4 T cells after COVID-19 (dated 2022 in TCRdb). The treatment or condition label, read with the paper, signifies: roughly ten-day PBMC culture with coronavirus spike peptide pools or control peptides (ViraFEST assay). The antigens of these receptors remain unknown. The library relied on PCR. The instrument given in TCRdb is Illumina iSeq 100. DNA from cultured CD4+ T cells was subjected to TCR sequencing with the Oncomine TCR Beta short-read assay at the Johns Hopkins FTIC core. The public reads were reanalyzed by TCRdb: fastp trimming at Q25, MiXCR alignment, in-frame beta chains only. Every entry covers one CDR3 protein and lists the most common genes and DNA from its rows. The sample table records about 6,200 distinct CDR3 sequences; roughly 30% of these occur just once. The top ten clones comprise 10% to 11% of the sample.

The sample here was CD4+ T cells from blood, cultured in vitro, taken after SARS-CoV-2 vaccination. All receptors derive from a human donor who had recovered from COVID-19.

The chain joins TRBV10-1 to TRBJ2-1; D call uncertain. The ends were cut back, 3 bases at V and 7 bases at J, with 7 bases in the middle. The CDR3 extends over 12 amino acids. CDR1 is WNHNN, CDR2 SYGVQD, per germline (reference sequence). CDR3 protein: CASSDSSNEQFF. The DNA of the CDR3 is TGCGCCAGCAGTGATAGCTCGAATGAGCAGTTCTTC.

This clonotype was seen more than once but under ten times. The chain couples TRBV15 to TRBJ1-2; D not certain. The V end was cut by 9 bases, the J end by 8 bases, with 16 bases between. This CDR3 contains 12 residues. Germline loops: CDR1 LNHNV, CDR2 YYDKDF (reference sequence). DNA of the CDR3: TGTGCCACTTCCACGTCACAGAAGGGCTACACCTTC. Amino acid sequence: CATSTSQKGYTF.

The V gene is TRBV24-1, the J gene TRBJ2-2; D is undetermined. Trimming stripped 4 bases from V and 3 bases from J, with 2 bases between. The CDR3 has 12 residues. Germline loops: CDR1 KGHDR, CDR2 SFDVKD. The CDR3 region has the DNA TGTGCCACCAGTGACTACACCGGGGAGCTGTTTTTT. This sequence encodes CATSDYTGELFF.

The rearrangement uses TRBV20-1 and TRBJ2-1, with 10 bases fitting TRBD2. Trimming removed 5 bases from V and 2 bases from J; junction bases left unmatched: 6. Germline V CDR1 and CDR2: DFQATT, SNEGSKA (reference sequence). The CDR3 spans 15 residues. The CDR3 reads CSAPLAGVTYNEQFF. Written as DNA, the CDR3 is TGCAGTGCTCCTCTAGCGGGGGTAACCTACAATGAGCAGTTCTTC.

V gene TRBV28 combines with J gene TRBJ2-7; 8 bases are a match to TRBD2. V lost 9 bases, J lost 2 bases, and 12 bases stayed unmatched. The CDR3 has 15 residues. Germline V lookup: CDR1 MDHEN, CDR2 SYDVKM. In nucleotides, the CDR3 is TGTGCCAGTATCTCCCCTCTCGGGGGGGCCTACGAGCAGTACTTC. Amino acid sequence: CASISPLGGAYEQYF.

By sample fraction, this clonotype is medium-sized. The chain links TRBV7-8 to TRBJ2-5, with a weak D call TRBD2 (6 bases). The germline V gene has CDR1 SGHVS and CDR2 FQNEAQ. CDR3 length equals 14 residues. Trimming cost V 4 bases and J 7 bases, with 16 bases left between them. CDR3 amino acids: CASSSGAGRGTQYF. CDR3 DNA sequence: TGTGCCAGCAGCTCCGGGGCCGGGAGAGGGACCCAGTACTTC.

The rearrangement joins TRBV5-4 to TRBJ2-5; D could derive from TRBD1 or TRBD2 (5 bases each). The CDR3 sequence is 14 residues long. Trimming pared 1 base from V and 5 bases from J, leaving 12 bases between. From germline, CDR1 is SGHNT and CDR2 YYREEE (reference sequence). CDR3 DNA: TGTGCCAGCAGCTTGAAACTAGGGGAGGAGACCCAGTACTTC. Residues: CASSLKLGEETQYF.

The chain couples TRBV15 to TRBJ1-1; 8 bases align to TRBD1. The V gene end was trimmed by 4 bases and the J gene end by 4 bases; junction bases not matched to a gene: 17. The germline gives CDR1 LNHNV, CDR2 YYDKDF (reference sequence). The CDR3 consists of 18 residues. The CDR3 coding sequence is TGTGCCACCAGCACCACCCAGTATTCTCGGACAGGGAGCACTGAAGCTTTCTTT. It specifies CATSTTQYSRTGSTEAFF.

The V gene is TRBV6-1, the J gene TRBJ1-5, with D unclear. The CDR3 consists of 14 residues. Germline V gene lookup returns CDR1 MNHNS and CDR2 SASEGT. Trimming took 8 bases from V and 6 from J, leaving 17 bases between them. CDR3 nucleotide sequence: TGTGCCAGCTTATCTTATAGGGAGGGTCAGCCCCAGCATTTT. Its protein product is CASLSYREGQPQHF.

The V call is TRBV7-9, the J call TRBJ1-1, with TRBD1 identical over 7 bases. Losses at the gene ends were 5 bases for V and 1 base for J; bases not matched to a gene: 10. CDR3 length: 16 amino acids. CDR1 is SEHNR, CDR2 FQNEAQ, per germline (reference sequence). The CDR3 loop reads CASSPSATGQNTEAFF. Here the CDR3 DNA reads TGTGCCAGCAGCCCCTCGGCGACAGGGCAGAACACTGAAGCTTTCTTT.

The chain is built from TRBV7-8 and TRBJ1-3; D not certain. Trimming pared 2 bases from V and 6 bases from J, leaving 5 bases between. Germline V gene lookup returns CDR1 SGHVS and CDR2 FQNEAQ. The CDR3 is made up of 12 amino acids. The CDR3 spells CASSLSQNTIYF. The CDR3 nucleotides read TGTGCCAGCAGCTTAAGCCAAAACACCATATATTTT.

In its sample, this clonotype ranks as large. The chain links TRBV20-1 to TRBJ1-5; D gene uncertain. Germline V gene data show CDR1 as DFQATT and CDR2 as SNEGSKA (reference sequence). Trimming took off 3 bases at V and 4 bases at J, with 13 bases between the two ends. The CDR3 extends over 14 amino acids. The CDR3 is CSARSHSLNQPQHF. As DNA, the CDR3 is TGCAGTGCTAGGTCCCACAGCCTGAATCAGCCCCAGCATTTT.

The CDR3 region has the DNA TGTGCCAGCAAGGGACTAGCGGTGGGGGGGGAGCTGTTTTTT. It specifies CASKGLAVGGELFF. The chain is built from TRBV19 and TRBJ2-2; TRBD2 matches at 11 bases. V dropped 9 bases and J dropped 8; count of bases not matched to a gene: 8. The germline V gene encodes CDR1 LNHDA and CDR2 SQIVND (reference sequence). The CDR3 runs to 14 residues. Using reference TRBV19 and TRBJ2-2 for the parts outside the CDR3, the full variable domain is DGGITQSPKYLFRKEGQNVTLSCEQNLNHDAMYWYRQDPGQGLRLIYYSQIVNDFQKGDIAEGYSVSREKKESFPLTVTSAQKNPTAFYLCASKGLAVGGELFFGEGSRLTVL.

The chain recombines TRBV20-1 with TRBJ2-3; tentatively, D is TRBD2 (5 bases). Germline CDR1 is DFQATT and CDR2 is SNEGSKA (reference sequence). V was shortened by 7 bases and J by 2 bases, with 19 bases between the two germline ends. This CDR3 contains 15 residues. The CDR3 sequence is CSERWAGPDTDTQYF. The CDR3 DNA follows: TGCAGTGAAAGGTGGGCGGGCCCTGACACAGATACGCAGTATTTT.

The sample holds a few counts of this clonotype. The rearrangement links TRBV7-6 to TRBJ2-1; D remains unclear. This CDR3 contains 15 residues. Trimming took off 3 bases at V and 8 bases at J, with 17 bases between the two ends. Germline CDR1 and CDR2: SGHVS and FNYEAQ. The CDR3 here is CASSLKAFSSDEQFF. In DNA form, the CDR3 reads TGTGCCAGCAGCTTGAAAGCGTTCAGCAGCGATGAGCAGTTCTTC.

This clonotype was found a few times. The chain joins TRBV20-1 to TRBJ2-3, with TRBD2 matching over 9 bases. Germline CDR1 and CDR2: DFQATT and SNEGSKA (reference sequence). The CDR3 has 14 amino acids. The CDR3 spells CRGASGISTDTQYF. The CDR3 nucleotides read TGCAGGGGGGCTAGCGGGATTAGCACAGATACGCAGTATTTT.

This clonotype came up a few times. This sequence joins TRBV28 and TRBJ2-7, with no clear D. The V gene's germline CDR1 is MDHEN and CDR2 SYDVKM. CDR3 length: 11 residues. With 5 bases removed from V and 5 bases from J, the gap between germline ends came to 7 bases. This chain's CDR3 is CASSGINEQYF. In DNA form, the CDR3 reads TGTGCCAGCAGTGGTATCAACGAGCAGTACTTC.

The CDR3 loop is CASNPRGGGEAFF. CDR3 nucleotides: TGTGCCAGCAATCCAAGAGGGGGGGGTGAAGCTTTCTTT. V and J are TRBV6-1 and TRBJ1-1; tentatively, D is TRBD1 (6 bases). The CDR3 sequence is 13 residues long. V was pared by 7 bases and J by 7 bases, with 16 bases between. Germline V lookup: CDR1 MNHNS, CDR2 SASEGT.

In this sample, this clonotype turned up a few times. This rearrangement joins TRBV20-1 to TRBJ1-2; 12 nucleotides align to TRBD1. This CDR3 spans 16 amino acids. Losses at the gene ends were 2 bases for V and 8 bases for J; bases not matched to a gene: 12. The germline V gene has CDR1 DFQATT and CDR2 SNEGSKA (reference sequence). The CDR3 bases are TGCAGTGCTAGACTCTATACCGGGACAGGGGGCGGCGGCTACACCTTC. Protein product: CSARLYTGTGGGGYTF.

This clonotype appeared a few times. The V gene is TRBV10-3, the J gene TRBJ1-2; D gene ambiguous. V was shortened by 3 bases and J by 6 bases, with 8 bases between the two germline ends. The V gene's germline CDR1 is ENHRY and CDR2 SYGVKD. The CDR3 covers 12 residues. CDR3 coding DNA: TGTGCCATCAGTGATTACGAGGATGGCTACACCTTC. It specifies CAISDYEDGYTF.

Only a few counts were recorded for this clonotype. The chain is built from TRBV6-1 and TRBJ2-5, with 10 nucleotides matching TRBD2. With V trimmed by 6 bases and J by 3 bases, 7 bases remained unmatched. The CDR3 totals 15 residues. Germline values: CDR1 MNHNS, CDR2 SASEGT. The CDR3 bases are TGTGCCAGCAGCCGAGCGGGGGGGCGGGAAGAGACCCAGTACTTC. Its translation: CASSRAGGREETQYF.

This chain connects TRBV11-3 to TRBJ2-5; D unclear. Germline CDR1 SGHNT, CDR2 YENEEA. The CDR3 loop spans 14 amino acids. Between the trimmed V and J ends, which lost 5 bases and 0 bases, there was a span of 10 bases. For the CDR3, the DNA is TGTGCCAGCAGCAAAAAACACTACCAAGAGACCCAGTACTTC. This translates into CASSKKHYQETQYF. The full variable domain, with the rest looked up from reference TRBV11-3 and TRBJ2-5, is EAGVVQSPRYKIIEKKQPVAFWCNPISGHNTLYWYLQNLGQGPELLIRYENEEAVDDSQLPKDRFSAERLKGVDSTLKIQPAELGDSAVYLCASSKKHYQETQYFGPGTRLLVL.

V is TRBV7-8 and J is TRBJ2-1, with 12 positions matching TRBD2. V lost 5 bases and J lost 3; bases outside the gene matches: 5. The V gene's germline CDR1 is SGHVS and CDR2 FQNEAQ. This CDR3 has 16 residues. The CDR3 DNA reads TGTGCCAGCAGCCCTAGGACTAGCGGGGTCTACAATGAGCAGTTCTTC. Translating it yields CASSPRTSGVYNEQFF.

The chain links TRBV28 to TRBJ1-5, with D unclear. Trimming cost V 1 base and J 5 bases, with 12 bases left between them. The germline V gene encodes CDR1 MDHEN and CDR2 SYDVKM. The CDR3 sequence is 15 residues long. The CDR3 protein is CASSLSSRAYQPQHF. The CDR3 bases are TGTGCCAGCAGTTTATCGTCTAGGGCTTATCAGCCCCAGCATTTT.

This clonotype was counted only a few times. The chain recombines TRBV6-2 or TRBV6-3 with TRBJ2-3, with 13 bases aligning to TRBD2. The length of the CDR3 is 18 residues. The germline CDR1 and CDR2 sequences are MNHEY and SVGEGT. Trimming removed 6 bases from V and 1 base from J; junction bases left unmatched: 10. This CDR3 is CASRRLAGGTTGTDTQYF. For the CDR3, the DNA is TGTGCCAGCAGAAGACTAGCGGGGGGAACTACTGGCACAGATACGCAGTATTTT.

This clonotype has just a few counts. The chain is built from TRBV7-9 and TRBJ1-5; 8 nucleotides line up with TRBD1. The CDR3 consists of 14 residues. V shed 5 bases, J shed 3 bases, and the junction held 3 bases outside the gene matches. Germline CDR1 reads SEHNR; CDR2 reads FQNEAQ (reference sequence). The CDR3 spells CASSPTGDNQPQHF. The CDR3, as DNA: TGTGCCAGCAGCCCGACAGGGGACAATCAGCCCCAGCATTTT.

Comment on this clonotype: This CDR3 is missing its conserved last phenylalanine or tryptophan, likely due to a read error. The chain employs TRBV7-2 and TRBJ1-2, with 8 bases identical to TRBD1. The germline CDR1 and CDR2 sequences are SGHTA and FQGNSA. This CDR3 contains 15 residues. V lost 1 base and J lost 5; bases outside the gene matches: 6. CDR3 in amino acids: CASSLGRGLTYGYTL. CDR3 DNA: TGTGCCAGCAGCTTAGGCAGGGGGCTCACGTATGGCTACACCCTC.

The J gene is TRBJ1-1, the V gene TRBV7-9; 7 bases are shared with TRBD1. CDR1 is SEHNR and CDR2 is FQNEAQ in the germline V gene (reference sequence). The CDR3 is made up of 15 amino acids. Trimming removed 4 bases from V and 4 bases from J; junction bases left unmatched: 9. CDR3 DNA: TGTGCCAGCAGCTCGAGACAGGGTTACGGCACTGAAGCTTTCTTT. Amino acid sequence: CASSSRQGYGTEAFF.

By share of the sample, this clonotype is medium-sized. This rearrangement joins TRBV19 to TRBJ2-7, with D tentatively TRBD1 (5 bases). The CDR3 spans 14 residues. Per the germline V gene, CDR1 is LNHDA and CDR2 is SQIVND (reference sequence). V was cut by 5 bases and J by 3 bases, with 14 bases left in between. CDR3 sequence reads: CASSLVSQGYEQYF. Here the CDR3 DNA reads TGTGCCAGTAGTCTCGTGTCCCAGGGCTACGAGCAGTACTTC.

In its sample, this clonotype was seen a few times. This chain uses TRBV5-4 with TRBJ2-5; D tentatively fits TRBD1 or TRBD2 (5 bases each). Trimming removed 3 bases from V and 5 bases from J, with 17 bases in between. This CDR3 region has 15 residues. Germline V CDR1 and CDR2: SGHNT, YYREEE (reference sequence). CDR3 sequence (DNA): TGTGCCAGCAGCTCGGGACGGATGATCACCGAGACCCAGTACTTC. This sequence encodes CASSSGRMITETQYF.

The V call is TRBV6-1, the J call TRBJ2-1, with D possibly being TRBD2 (6 bases). The CDR3 runs to 17 residues. Deletions cut 1 base from V and 4 bases from J, with 17 bases between. CDR1 is MNHNS, CDR2 SASEGT, per germline. Written as DNA, the CDR3 is TGTGCCAGCAGTGAAGGCGGGGCCGCCCTCCGATACAATGAGCAGTTCTTC. It codes for CASSEGGAALRYNEQFF.

This chain connects TRBV28 to TRBJ1-6; D may be TRBD1 (6 bases). The germline V and J ends were trimmed by 10 bases and 8 bases, with 21 bases remaining between them. Germline V gives CDR1 MDHEN, CDR2 SYDVKM. The length of the CDR3 is 15 residues. CDR3 bases: TGTGCCACTCACAGAGAGGGGGGGGGTGATTCACCCCTCCACTTT. Amino acids: CATHREGGGDSPLHF.